The next 15 T cell receptor beta chains were all read from a single sample in a study of early T cells in non-severe SARS-CoV-2 infection. TCRdb called the 5' RACE reads again in MiXCR, with one record for every CDR3 protein. The sample includes 40,000 to 60,000 distinct CDR3 sequences, roughly 6.1% of them seen just once. The source was whole blood, collected at baseline. The source is an adult who was a healthcare worker with PCR-confirmed SARS-CoV-2 infection or an uninfected control (not recorded which).

The gene calls are TRBV11-1 and TRBJ2-1; TRBD1 is a possible D gene (6 bases). Trimming shortened V by 1 base and J by 6 bases, and 10 bases separated the two germline ends. The germline CDR1 and CDR2 sequences are SGHAT and FQDESV (reference sequence). The CDR3 is made up of 14 amino acids. The CDR3 sequence is CASSLGRQANEQFF. In nucleotides, the CDR3 is TGTGCCAGCAGCTTAGGGAGACAGGCCAATGAGCAGTTCTTC.

J is TRBJ1-2 and V is TRBV7-2; D perhaps matches TRBD1 (6 bases). Deletions cut 1 base from V and 4 bases from J, with 7 bases between. Germline assignment: CDR1 SGHTA and CDR2 FQGNSA. This CDR3 region has 13 residues. The CDR3 DNA is TGTGCCAGCAGCTTAGAGACAGGCTATGGCTACACCTTC. It codes for CASSLETGYGYTF.

Many counts were recorded for this clonotype. V is TRBV7-2 and J is TRBJ2-1; D not resolved. Trimming took 0 bases from V and 0 from J, leaving 6 bases between them. CDR3 size: 15 residues. In germline, CDR1 is SGHTA, CDR2 FQGNSA. The CDR3 nucleotides are TGTGCCAGCAGCTTAGCAGCAGGCTCCTACAATGAGCAGTTCTTC. The encoded protein is CASSLAAGSYNEQFF.

The V gene is TRBV6-1, the J gene TRBJ2-3; possibly TRBD1 or TRBD2 for D (7 bases each). Germline values: CDR1 MNHNS, CDR2 SASEGT. V was cut by 8 bases and J by 2 bases, with 20 bases left in between. There are 16 residues in the CDR3. The CDR3 DNA is TGTGCCAGCGCCAAGGGGCGGGGGACAGACACAGATACGCAGTATTTT. Amino acid sequence: CASAKGRGTDTDTQYF.

At least ten counts were recorded for this clonotype. V usage is TRBV5-1 and J usage is TRBJ2-6; D is unresolved. In germline, CDR1 is SGHRS, CDR2 YFSETQ. This CDR3 comprises 16 residues. The V end was cut by 4 bases, the J end by 3 bases, with 14 bases between. CDR3 in amino acids: CASSQDGRSGANVLTF. The CDR3 coding sequence is TGCGCCAGCAGCCAGGACGGCCGTAGTGGGGCCAACGTCCTGACTTTC.

This clonotype was recorded a few times. V usage is TRBV10-3 and J usage is TRBJ2-1, with 14 nucleotides matching TRBD2. Germline V CDR1 and CDR2: ENHRY, SYGVKD. The CDR3 loop spans 18 amino acids. V gave up 9 bases and J gave up 2 bases; unmatched junction bases: 12. CDR3 amino acids: CAIMIGTSGSYTYNEQFF. The CDR3 DNA sequence: TGTGCCATAATGATAGGGACTAGCGGGAGTTACACCTACAATGAGCAGTTCTTC.

The genes are TRBV29-1 and TRBJ2-7, with 12 bases lining up with TRBD2. V lost 6 bases to trimming and J lost 2 bases; unmatched junction nucleotides: 5. There are 14 residues in the CDR3. Germline lookup yields CDR1 SQVTM and CDR2 ANQGSEA. CDR3 DNA: TGCAGCGTGAGACTAGCGGGAGTAGCCTACGAGCAGTACTTC. It translates to CSVRLAGVAYEQYF.

The chain uses TRBV6-5 and TRBJ2-7; 9 bases are a match to TRBD2. V lost 6 bases and J lost 0; bases outside the gene matches: 6. Germline CDR1 and CDR2: MNHEY and SVGAGI. The CDR3 sequence is 15 residues long. The CDR3 nucleotides are TGTGCCAGCAGGACGGGTAGCGGGAGCTCCTACGAGCAGTACTTC. Amino acid sequence: CASRTGSGSSYEQYF.

This sequence joins TRBV18 and TRBJ2-4; D gene ambiguous. V was cut by 2 bases and J by 3 bases, with 11 bases left in between. CDR1 and CDR2 (germline): KGHSH, LQKENI. The CDR3 consists of 15 residues. CDR3 loop: CASSPEVQVKNIQYF. CDR3 nucleotide sequence: TGTGCCAGCTCACCAGAGGTCCAGGTCAAAAACATTCAGTACTTC.

This clonotype has just a few counts. V is TRBV19 and J is TRBJ2-2; TRBD2 matches at 7 bases. In germline, CDR1 is LNHDA, CDR2 SQIVND (reference sequence). The CDR3 spans 14 residues. V lost 7 bases and J lost 4; bases outside the gene matches: 6. CDR3 coding DNA: TGTGCCAGTAAGGGCGGGAGAGGCACCGGGGAGCTGTTTTTT. Residues: CASKGGRGTGELFF.

This chain connects TRBV20-1 to TRBJ2-7; 10 bases are shared with TRBD1. CDR1 is DFQATT, CDR2 SNEGSKA, per germline (reference sequence). The junction had 6 bases not matched to a gene; V was cut back by 0 bases and J by 1 base. The length of the CDR3 is 16 residues. The CDR3 reads CSARDTGTGVSYEQYF. CDR3 in DNA: TGCAGTGCTAGAGATACCGGGACAGGGGTTTCCTACGAGCAGTACTTC.

The sample holds a few counts of this clonotype. The chain joins TRBV5-1 to TRBJ2-5, with a tentative D call TRBD2 (5 bases). The CDR3 runs 15 residues. Germline values: CDR1 SGHRS, CDR2 YFSETQ. The germline V and J ends were trimmed by 2 bases and 1 base, with 12 bases remaining between them. CDR3 region: CASSLGAATQETQYF. The CDR3 DNA follows: TGCGCCAGCAGCTTAGGAGCGGCAACCCAAGAGACCCAGTACTTC.

This clonotype was counted at least ten times. V gene TRBV11-2 combines with J gene TRBJ1-6; D remains ambiguous. Germline CDR1 and CDR2: SGHAT and FQNNGV. Trimming cost V 2 bases and J 7 bases, with 6 bases left between them. The CDR3 has 13 residues. Here the CDR3 DNA reads TGTGCCAGCAGCTTATATGAAAATTCACCCCTCCACTTT. Protein sequence: CASSLYENSPLHF.

As DNA, the CDR3 is TGTGCCAGCGGGGTAGCGGGCCGGGACGAGCAGTACTTC. Residues: CASGVAGRDEQYF. The V gene is TRBV28, the J gene TRBJ2-7; 7 bases map to TRBD2. This CDR3 contains 13 residues. J was trimmed by 5 bases and V by 8 bases; bases with no gene match: 9. Germline CDR1 reads MDHEN; CDR2 reads SYDVKM.

This clonotype was observed at least ten times. The rearrangement uses TRBV2 and TRBJ2-1; D may correspond to TRBD1 or TRBD2 (5 bases each). CDR3 size: 14 residues. Germline values: CDR1 SNHLY, CDR2 FYNNEI. Trimming shortened V by 6 bases and J by 6 bases, and 15 bases separated the two germline ends. The CDR3 sequence: CASRRRDGFNEQFF. Written as DNA, the CDR3 is TGTGCCAGCAGGCGACGGGACGGTTTCAATGAGCAGTTCTTC.